This T cell receptor beta chain came from a study of blood T cell repertoires in COVID-19. Study as a whole: Both acute and convalescent COVID-19 samples were obtained from the United States, Italy and Spain. PBMCs, B-cell-depleted T cells, or T cells provided the cDNA or gDNA that made up the material.

The CDR3 spans 14 residues. Deletions cut 0 bases from V and 6 bases from J, with 12 bases between. CDR1 is SGHRS and CDR2 is YFSETQ in the germline V gene. The authors' processing: Reference gene primer amplification yielded estimated nucleated cell counts. The protocol was immunoSEQ multiplex PCR, while the TCRdb copy is restricted to in-frame clones and leaves out a portion. The V and J calls and the clone size are those of that table, but D and trimming were determined from the DNA. The data show approximately 130,000 clones, with about 80% seen just once and about 9.5% held by the top ten. The TCR was taken from a man between 35 and 55 years old with active or convalescent COVID-19. The specimen sequenced was peripheral blood. The chain recombines TRBV5-1 with TRBJ1-2; TRBD1 might be the D (6 bases). The CDR3 spells CASSLAAYRDGYTF. The CDR3 region has the DNA TGCGCCAGCAGCTTGGCCGCCTACAGGGATGGCTACACCTTC.